The source of this T cell receptor beta chain is a study of blood T cell repertoires in COVID-19. The CDR3 length is 16 residues. Germline CDR1 and CDR2: SEHNR and FQNEAQ (reference sequence). The J segment lost 2 bases and the V segment lost 5 bases, leaving 8 bases of the junction unmatched. The protocol was immunoSEQ multiplex PCR, while the TCRdb copy is restricted to in-frame clones and leaves out a portion. This sample has 91,000 or so clones, with around 82% found just once. Sample: peripheral blood. This TCR was sampled from a man aged 45-65 years with active or convalescent COVID-19. The chain recombines TRBV7-9 with TRBJ2-1; 8 bases agree with TRBD1. This CDR3 is CASSGGQGKPYNEQFF. The CDR3, as DNA: TGTGCCAGCAGCGGTGGACAGGGAAAGCCCTACAATGAGCAGTTCTTC.